This T cell receptor beta chain was documented in a study of blood T cells in healthy people across ages. Study observations and caveats: Diversity estimated from one million T cells was considered an underestimate.

On this clonotype: Its antigen is unknown.

Germline CDR1 reads SGHRS; CDR2 reads YFSETQ. V gave up 4 bases and J gave up 0 bases, with 14 bases separating them. The CDR3 runs 16 residues. The use of a sample-barcoded 5' primer and a J-beta primer mix characterized a second PCR of 7 to 11 cycles. Every sample gave at least 2.5 million paired-end reads containing CDR3. Each CDR3 protein is one row after TCRdb ran MiXCR on the 5' RACE reads. The table has some 1.4 million distinct CDR3 sequences, about 43% seen once. The sample consisted of blood. This clonotype was obtained from a woman younger than 30 in good health. J is TRBJ2-1 and V is TRBV5-1, with unresolved D. CDR3: CASSPSPGYSYNEQFF. The CDR3 bases are TGCGCCAGCAGCCCGTCTCCCGGGTACTCCTACAATGAGCAGTTCTTC. The full variable domain, in which reference TRBV5-1 and TRBJ2-1 provide the parts outside the CDR3, is KAGVTQTPRYLIKTRGQQVTLSCSPISGHRSVSWYQQTPGQGLQFLFEYFSETQRNKGNFPGRFSGRQFSNSRSEMNVSTLELGDSALYLCASSPSPGYSYNEQFFGPGTRLTVL.